The rows below give T cell receptor beta chains drawn from one sample of a study of shared clonotypes between healthy human individuals. Generated by immunoSEQ multiplex PCR, the TCRdb table keeps only in-frame clones and is missing some. This table has about 2 million clones, over 85% appearing once. Specimen: naive CD8+ T cells sorted from blood. The receptors shown here come from a man between 18 and 29 years old in good health. The CDR3 runs from the conserved cysteine through the conserved F or W. D genes are given only for firm matches.

d_call: TRBD2
v_call: TRBV25-1
j_call: TRBJ2-1
cdr3_nt: TGTGCCAGCAGTGAAGGTTTAGCGGGTAGCTCCTACAATGAGCAGTTCTTC
cdr3_aa: CASSEGLAGSSYNEQFF

d_call: NA
v_call: TRBV2
j_call: TRBJ2-7
cdr3_nt: TGTGCCAGCAGTGATTCGGACAGTCCCTACGAGCAGTACTTC
cdr3_aa: CASSDSDSPYEQYF

d_call: NA
v_call: TRBV27
j_call: TRBJ1-1
cdr3_nt: TGTGCCAGCAGTTTAGGGTTAGGGAACACTGAAGCTTTCTTT
cdr3_aa: CASSLGLGNTEAFF

d_call: NA
v_call: TRBV19
j_call: TRBJ2-2
cdr3_nt: TGTGCCAGTAGTGGACGACTCACCGGGGAGCTGTTTTTT
cdr3_aa: CASSGRLTGELFF

d_call: TRBD1
v_call: TRBV6-6
j_call: TRBJ1-2
cdr3_nt: TGTGCCAGCAGTTACTCGGTGGGACAGGCTCAGGATGGCTACACCTTC
cdr3_aa: CASSYSVGQAQDGYTF

d_call: TRBD1
v_call: TRBV2
j_call: TRBJ1-2
cdr3_nt: TGTGCCAGCAGTACAGGGGATGGGGCTGGCTACACCTTC
cdr3_aa: CASSTGDGAGYTF

d_call: NA
v_call: TRBV30
j_call: TRBJ1-1
cdr3_nt: TGTGCCTGGAGTGTAACGGCAGGGGATACTGAAGCTTTCTTT
cdr3_aa: CAWSVTAGDTEAFF

d_call: TRBD1
v_call: TRBV27
j_call: TRBJ2-7
cdr3_nt: TGTGCCAGCAGTCCTCAGGGGGCGCATCCCGAGCAGTACTTC
cdr3_aa: CASSPQGAHPEQYF

d_call: NA
v_call: TRBV19
j_call: TRBJ2-5
cdr3_nt: TGTGCCAGTAGTAAGAGCCACCAGGAAGAGACCCAGTACTTC
cdr3_aa: CASSKSHQEETQYF

d_call: NA
v_call: TRBV28
j_call: TRBJ1-4
cdr3_nt: TGTGCCAGCAGTTCCCGACCGGGGGGAGATGAAAAACTGTTTTTT
cdr3_aa: CASSSRPGGDEKLFF

d_call: NA
v_call: TRBV27
j_call: TRBJ2-3
cdr3_nt: TGTGCCAGCAGTTTATTTATGGAACTGAAGAATGAAGCGCAGTATTTT
cdr3_aa: CASSLFMELKNEAQYF

d_call: NA
v_call: TRBV13
j_call: TRBJ2-7
cdr3_nt: TGTGCCAGCAGCTTAAAGGGGTACGAGCAGTACTTC
cdr3_aa: CASSLKGYEQYF

d_call: TRBD1
v_call: TRBV7-8
j_call: TRBJ2-5
cdr3_nt: TGTGCCAGCAGCTCCTGGTCGGACAGGCGAGAGACCCAGTACTTC
cdr3_aa: CASSSWSDRRETQYF

d_call: NA
v_call: TRBV4-1
j_call: TRBJ1-1
cdr3_nt: TGCGCCAGCAGCCAAGGCGGGTGGTACACTGAAGCTTTCTTT
cdr3_aa: CASSQGGWYTEAFF